Presented here are 5 T cell receptor beta chains from one specimen sequenced in a study of T cells in women clearing cervical HPV infection. This table comes from immunoSEQ multiplex PCR, and its TCRdb copy is limited to in-frame clones, with some not included. This repertoire includes about 14,000 clones. Sequencing was carried out using blood buffy coat. These receptors were collected from a woman between 18 and 69 years old with a cervical HPV16 infection that either progressed to CIN3+ or cleared (not recorded which).

A word on this clone: The read halts 3 residues ahead of the CDR3 end, with the missing end drawn from the germline J gene. V gene TRBV5-4 combines with J gene TRBJ2-1; 8 bases match TRBD1. The CDR3 has 16 residues. V trimming: 6 bases; J trimming: 4 bases; junction bases outside the gene matches: 12. The V gene's germline CDR1 is SGHNT and CDR2 YYREEE (reference sequence). CDR3 sequence reads: CASTFGGQGIYNEQFF. The DNA read from the CDR3 is TGTGCCAGCACCTTCGGAGGACAGGGAATTTACAATGAG. Based on the CDR3 plus reference TRBV5-4 and TRBJ2-1, the full variable domain is ETGVTQSPTHLIKTRGQQVTLRCSSQSGHNTVSWYQQALGQGPQFIFQYYREEENGRGNFPPRFSGLQFPNYSSELNVNALELDDSALYLCASTFGGQGIYNEQFFGPGTRLTVL.

Comment on this clone: The read is 3 residues too short to cover the CDR3 end, so that end is filled in from the germline J gene. This chain uses TRBV11-2 with TRBJ2-4, with 7 bases lining up with TRBD1. The CDR3 is made up of 13 amino acids. Germline CDR1 SGHAT, CDR2 FQNNGV. CDR3 DNA, as far as it was read: TGTGCCAGCAGCTCTCGACAGGGCTATGGT. Translated, it gives CASSSRQGYG. The CDR3, in full, reads CASSSRQGYGQYF.

With regard to this clone: With the read ending 3 residues before the CDR3 end, the germline J gene is used to fill in that end. The rearrangement links TRBV7-9 to TRBJ1-2; D is unresolved. The CDR3 spans 11 residues. Germline-derived CDR1 and CDR2 are SEHNR and FQNEAQ (reference sequence). The covered CDR3 bases are TGTGCCAGCAGTGTCGCAGATACC. It translates to CASSVADT. The full CDR3 protein is CASSVADTYTF.

Of note for this clone: The observed sequence ends 3 residues before the CDR3 terminus, with the missing tail filled in from the germline J gene. This chain joins TRBV5-4 and TRBJ2-7; 7 bases line up with TRBD2. V gave up 3 bases and J gave up 2 bases; unmatched junction bases: 2. The V gene's germline CDR1 is SGHNT and CDR2 YYREEE (reference sequence). This CDR3 comprises 13 residues. CDR3: CASSSSGTYEQYF. CDR3 DNA, as far as it was read: TGTGCCAGCAGCTCCAGCGGGACCTACGAG.

The sequenced part of the CDR3 DNA is TGTGCCAGCAGCTTGGATGGTCAGATAGCCAAAAACATT. Translated, it gives CASSLDGQIAKNI. The full CDR3 protein is CASSLDGQIAKNIQYF. This sequence joins TRBV5-4 and TRBJ2-4; D is undetermined. The sequenced fragment ends 3 residues before the CDR3 boundary, so the rest is inferred from the germline J gene. CDR1 and CDR2 (germline): SGHNT, YYREEE (reference sequence). The CDR3 length is 16 residues. The V and J ends lost 0 bases and 0 bases respectively, with 10 bases between them.